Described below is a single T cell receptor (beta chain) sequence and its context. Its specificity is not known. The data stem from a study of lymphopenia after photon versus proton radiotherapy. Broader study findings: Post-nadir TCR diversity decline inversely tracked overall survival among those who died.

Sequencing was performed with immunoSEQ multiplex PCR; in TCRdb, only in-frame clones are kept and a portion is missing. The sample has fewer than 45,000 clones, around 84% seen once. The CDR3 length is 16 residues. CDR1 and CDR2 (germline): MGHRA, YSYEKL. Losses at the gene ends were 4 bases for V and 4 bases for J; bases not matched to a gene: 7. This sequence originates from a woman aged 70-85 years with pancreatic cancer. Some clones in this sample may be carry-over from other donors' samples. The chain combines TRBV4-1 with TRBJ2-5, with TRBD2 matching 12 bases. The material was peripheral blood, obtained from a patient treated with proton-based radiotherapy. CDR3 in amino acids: CASSPRLAGVGETQYF. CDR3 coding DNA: TGCGCCAGCAGCCCTCGACTAGCGGGAGTTGGAGAGACCCAGTACTTC.